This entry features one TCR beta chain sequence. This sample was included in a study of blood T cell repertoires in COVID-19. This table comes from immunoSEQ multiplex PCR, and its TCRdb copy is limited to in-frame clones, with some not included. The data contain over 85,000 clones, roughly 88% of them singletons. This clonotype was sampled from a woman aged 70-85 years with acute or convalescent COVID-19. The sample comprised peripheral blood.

The CDR3 reads CASSRWGGSSPLHF. For the CDR3, the DNA is TGTGCCAGCAGCCGATGGGGGGGCTCTTCACCCCTCCACTTT. The rearrangement links TRBV2 to TRBJ1-6; possible D gene TRBD1, 6 bases. Deletions cut 6 bases from V and 9 bases from J, with 15 bases between. The CDR3 runs 14 residues. Germline V gene data show CDR1 as SNHLY and CDR2 as FYNNEI. Looking up the rest from reference TRBV2 and TRBJ1-6 gives the full variable domain: EPEVTQTPSHQVTQMGQEVILRCVPISNHLYFYWYRQILGQKVEFLVSFYNNEISEKSEIFDDQFSVERPDGSNFTLKIRSTKLEDSAMYFCASSRWGGSSPLHFGNGTRLTVT.